This is a list of T cell receptor beta chains from one sample in a study of identical twins. TCRdb ran MiXCR on the 5' RACE reads and lists one entry per CDR3 protein. The data show 350,000 to 450,000 distinct CDR3 sequences, with 18% seen just once and 9.5% to 15% held by the top ten. Sequences were obtained from naive T cells sorted from blood. The receptors come from a middle-aged man in good health. Each CDR3 is given with its conserved first and last residue. The D gene is left open where the match is weak. Rows give clone size only sometimes, using once, few, many, or a class for an expanded clone.

cdr3_length: 9
j_call: TRBJ2-1
clone_size: few
d_call: .
v_call: TRBV6-5
cdr3_aa: CASIKVGFF
cdr3_nt: TGTGCCAGCATCAAGGTGGGGTTCTTC

cdr3_length: 14
j_call: TRBJ1-2
clone_size: many
d_call: TRBD1
v_call: TRBV6-2/TRBV6-3
cdr3_aa: CASSYPDRFDGYTF
cdr3_nt: TGTGCCAGCAGTTATCCGGACAGGTTCGACGGCTACACCTTC

cdr3_length: 17
j_call: TRBJ2-4
clone_size: once
d_call: TRBD2
v_call: TRBV27
cdr3_aa: CASRRTSGREGKNIQYF
cdr3_nt: TGTGCCAGCAGGAGGACTAGCGGGAGGGAGGGCAAAAACATTCAGTACTTC

cdr3_length: 15
j_call: TRBJ2-5
clone_size: many
d_call: .
v_call: TRBV20-1
cdr3_aa: CSARDRPRGRETQYF
cdr3_nt: TGCAGTGCTAGAGATAGGCCACGGGGGCGGGAGACCCAGTACTTC

cdr3_length: 14
j_call: TRBJ2-1
clone_size: .
d_call: TRBD2
v_call: TRBV20-1
cdr3_aa: CSAKLAGGNNEQFF
cdr3_nt: TGCAGTGCTAAACTAGCGGGGGGGAACAATGAGCAGTTCTTC

cdr3_length: 19
j_call: TRBJ2-1
clone_size: few
d_call: .
v_call: TRBV5-1
cdr3_aa: CASSLEVGAGPSSYNEQFF
cdr3_nt: TGCGCCAGCAGCTTGGAGGTAGGGGCAGGCCCGAGCTCCTACAATGAGCAGTTCTTC

cdr3_length: 13
j_call: TRBJ2-5
clone_size: once
d_call: .
v_call: TRBV18
cdr3_aa: CASSRGGQETQYF
cdr3_nt: TGTGCCAGCTCCCGAGGGGGTCAAGAGACCCAGTACTTC

cdr3_length: 14
j_call: TRBJ2-7
clone_size: many
d_call: TRBD1
v_call: TRBV5-1
cdr3_aa: CASSPRQGGYEQYF
cdr3_nt: TGCGCCAGCAGCCCCCGACAGGGGGGATACGAGCAGTACTTC

cdr3_length: 13
j_call: TRBJ2-7
clone_size: few
d_call: .
v_call: TRBV15
cdr3_aa: CATSPAGYYEQYF
cdr3_nt: TGTGCCACCAGCCCTGCAGGGTATTACGAGCAGTACTTC

cdr3_length: 20
j_call: TRBJ2-3
clone_size: .
d_call: TRBD2
v_call: TRBV11-2
cdr3_aa: CASSFGLAGGPHLSTDTQYF
cdr3_nt: TGTGCCAGCAGCTTTGGACTAGCGGGGGGCCCTCACCTTTCCACAGATACGCAGTATTTT

cdr3_length: 17
j_call: TRBJ2-4
clone_size: .
d_call: TRBD1
v_call: TRBV19
cdr3_aa: CASSGTGGILAKNIQYF
cdr3_nt: TGTGCCAGTTCCGGGACAGGGGGGATTTTAGCCAAAAACATTCAGTACTTC

cdr3_length: 14
j_call: TRBJ2-7
clone_size: .
d_call: TRBD1
v_call: TRBV12-3/TRBV12-4
cdr3_aa: CASSGQGIFHEQYF
cdr3_nt: TGTGCCAGCAGTGGACAGGGAATTTTTCACGAGCAGTACTTC

cdr3_length: 17
j_call: TRBJ2-1
clone_size: many
d_call: TRBD2
v_call: TRBV4-1
cdr3_aa: CASSQEISGRALDEQFF
cdr3_nt: TGCGCCAGCAGCCAAGAAATCAGCGGGAGGGCCCTAGATGAGCAGTTCTTC

cdr3_length: 11
j_call: TRBJ2-7
clone_size: few
d_call: .
v_call: TRBV29-1
cdr3_aa: CSVSDSGEQYF
cdr3_nt: TGCAGCGTTTCCGACTCCGGCGAGCAGTACTTC

cdr3_length: 14
j_call: TRBJ2-2
clone_size: many
d_call: .
v_call: TRBV11-2
cdr3_aa: CASSLDAGIGELFF
cdr3_nt: TGTGCCAGCAGCTTAGATGCGGGAATCGGGGAGCTGTTTTTT

cdr3_length: 15
j_call: TRBJ2-7
clone_size: few
d_call: .
v_call: TRBV7-8
cdr3_aa: CASSFSRTEPYEQYF
cdr3_nt: TGTGCCAGCAGCTTTTCGCGGACAGAACCTTACGAGCAGTACTTC

cdr3_length: 14
j_call: TRBJ2-2
clone_size: .
d_call: TRBD1
v_call: TRBV19
cdr3_aa: CASEGQGRAGELFF
cdr3_nt: TGTGCCAGTGAAGGACAGGGCCGGGCCGGGGAGCTGTTTTTT

cdr3_length: 15
j_call: TRBJ2-2
clone_size: .
d_call: .
v_call: TRBV25-1
cdr3_aa: CASRSLGGKTGELFF
cdr3_nt: TGTGCCAGCAGATCCTTAGGCGGGAAAACCGGGGAGCTGTTTTTT

cdr3_length: 15
j_call: TRBJ2-5
clone_size: few
d_call: .
v_call: TRBV5-1
cdr3_aa: CASSLTSVPQETQYF
cdr3_nt: TGCGCCAGCAGCTTGACGTCCGTGCCACAAGAGACCCAGTACTTC

cdr3_length: 16
j_call: TRBJ2-3
clone_size: many
d_call: .
v_call: TRBV4-2
cdr3_aa: CASSQNRDSGVDTQYF
cdr3_nt: TGTGCCAGCAGTCAAAACCGGGACTCCGGGGTGGATACGCAGTATTTT

cdr3_length: 14
j_call: TRBJ2-3
clone_size: once
d_call: .
v_call: TRBV9
cdr3_aa: CASSPQTRPDTQYF
cdr3_nt: TGTGCCAGCAGCCCCCAAACCCGTCCAGATACGCAGTATTTT

cdr3_length: 14
j_call: TRBJ2-5
clone_size: .
d_call: TRBD1
v_call: TRBV7-2
cdr3_aa: CASSVSGQDETQYF
cdr3_nt: TGTGCCAGCAGCGTCTCGGGACAGGACGAGACCCAGTACTTC

cdr3_length: 17
j_call: TRBJ2-1
clone_size: few
d_call: TRBD2
v_call: TRBV20-1
cdr3_aa: CSARGRRAGGIKDEQFF
cdr3_nt: TGCAGTGCTAGAGGAAGGCGTGCGGGGGGGATTAAGGATGAGCAGTTCTTC

cdr3_length: 14
j_call: TRBJ2-3
clone_size: few
d_call: TRBD1
v_call: TRBV12-3/TRBV12-4
cdr3_aa: CASRPGQLTDTQYF
cdr3_nt: TGTGCCAGCAGGCCGGGACAGCTCACAGATACGCAGTATTTT

cdr3_length: 11
j_call: TRBJ2-1
clone_size: many
d_call: .
v_call: TRBV11-2
cdr3_aa: CASSPDNEQFF
cdr3_nt: TGTGCCAGCAGCCCCGACAATGAGCAGTTCTTC

cdr3_length: 15
j_call: TRBJ1-2
clone_size: many
d_call: .
v_call: TRBV7-2
cdr3_aa: CASSFYLTARNGYTF
cdr3_nt: TGTGCCAGCAGCTTCTATCTCACTGCGCGAAATGGCTACACCTTC

cdr3_length: 12
j_call: TRBJ2-1
clone_size: .
d_call: .
v_call: TRBV30
cdr3_aa: CAWSPPWGEQFF
cdr3_nt: TGTGCCTGGAGCCCCCCCTGGGGTGAGCAGTTCTTC

cdr3_length: 15
j_call: TRBJ2-1
clone_size: many
d_call: .
v_call: TRBV12-3/TRBV12-4
cdr3_aa: CASSLSGRGVNEQFF
cdr3_nt: TGTGCCAGCAGTTTGTCGGGAAGGGGTGTCAATGAGCAGTTCTTC

cdr3_length: 15
j_call: TRBJ2-7
clone_size: .
d_call: TRBD2
v_call: TRBV7-9
cdr3_aa: CASSPSGILSYEQYF
cdr3_nt: TGTGCCAGCAGCCCTAGCGGGATCCTTTCCTACGAGCAGTACTTC

cdr3_length: 15
j_call: TRBJ2-1
clone_size: .
d_call: TRBD2
v_call: TRBV4-3
cdr3_aa: CASSQGTSFPARQFF
cdr3_nt: TGCGCCAGCAGCCAAGGGACTAGCTTCCCCGCGCGGCAGTTCTTC

cdr3_length: 14
j_call: TRBJ1-2
clone_size: few
d_call: .
v_call: TRBV28
cdr3_aa: CASSLGQINYGYTF
cdr3_nt: TGTGCCAGCAGTCTAGGACAGATTAACTATGGCTACACCTTC

cdr3_length: 14
j_call: TRBJ1-1
clone_size: .
d_call: .
v_call: TRBV20-1
cdr3_aa: CSAKQGTGDTEAFF
cdr3_nt: TGCAGTGCTAAACAGGGAACCGGGGACACTGAAGCTTTCTTT

cdr3_length: 14
j_call: TRBJ2-5
clone_size: many
d_call: .
v_call: TRBV14
cdr3_aa: CASSPTLWGKTQYF
cdr3_nt: TGTGCCAGCAGCCCGACTCTTTGGGGGAAGACCCAGTACTTC

cdr3_length: 15
j_call: TRBJ2-7
clone_size: few
d_call: TRBD2
v_call: TRBV18
cdr3_aa: CASSPGGVTPYEQYF
cdr3_nt: TGTGCCAGCTCACCAGGGGGGGTCACTCCCTACGAGCAGTACTTC

cdr3_length: 16
j_call: TRBJ2-2
clone_size: few
d_call: .
v_call: TRBV7-2
cdr3_aa: CASSLTPYKNTGELFF
cdr3_nt: TGTGCCAGCAGCTTAACCCCATACAAGAACACCGGGGAGCTGTTTTTT

cdr3_length: 17
j_call: TRBJ2-7
clone_size: .
d_call: .
v_call: TRBV20-1
cdr3_aa: CSARGWAGRLRSYEQYF
cdr3_nt: TGCAGTGCTAGAGGCTGGGCGGGACGCCTTCGCTCCTACGAGCAGTACTTC

cdr3_length: 15
j_call: TRBJ2-1
clone_size: few
d_call: .
v_call: TRBV7-2
cdr3_aa: CASRDSFSIYNEQFF
cdr3_nt: TGTGCCAGCAGGGATAGCTTTTCGATCTACAATGAGCAGTTCTTC

cdr3_length: 14
j_call: TRBJ2-7
clone_size: .
d_call: .
v_call: TRBV28
cdr3_aa: CASTPSGSSYEQYF
cdr3_nt: TGTGCCAGCACCCCCTCGGGATCCTCCTACGAGCAGTACTTC